This T cell receptor (beta chain) came from a study of T cell responses to AZD1222 COVID-19 vaccine. Here immunoSEQ multiplex PCR was the method, and the copy in TCRdb shows in-frame clones only, minus some. The profile shows about 110,000 clones, 92% of them singletons. CDR1 and CDR2 from the germline V gene are MNHNY and SVGAGI (reference sequence). The V segment lost 5 bases and the J segment 1 base; nucleotides outside the gene matches: 7. The CDR3 is made up of 16 amino acids. Sequencing was performed on peripheral blood, taken on day 0 of AZD1222 vaccination. The receptor comes from an adult in good health. The V call is TRBV6-6, the J call TRBJ2-1; 8 bases line up with TRBD2. As DNA, the CDR3 is TGTGCCAGCAGTAAGACCGGGACTAGATCCTACAATGAGCAGTTCTTC. Encoded protein: CASSKTGTRSYNEQFF.